These T cell receptor beta chains were read from a single sample in a study of chemoradiotherapy in HPV16-positive cancers. Some clones are missing from TCRdb's copy, which holds only in-frame ones; the method was immunoSEQ multiplex PCR. The sample lists some 3,300 clones, 75% to 85% occurring once. Collection took place from a patient who underwent chemoradiotherapy. Every receptor here comes from a human donor with HPV-associated anogenital cancer. Each CDR3 is given with its conserved first and last residue.

j_call v_call cdr3_aa
TRBJ2-3 TRBV5-1 CASSPPLPPTDTQYF
TRBJ2-7 TRBV2 CASSETGGAEQYF
TRBJ2-7 TRBV11-2 CASSLDRGEQYF
TRBJ2-7 TRBV6-1 CASSGRRYYEQYF
TRBJ2-1 TRBV11-2 CASSIYNEQFF
TRBJ2-7 TRBV2 CASSVGRLTYEQYF
TRBJ2-7 TRBV29-1 CSVGGTGGLYEQYF
TRBJ2-3 TRBV19 CASSSDSWRTDTQYF
TRBJ2-1 TRBV30 CAWRQGSYNEQFF
TRBJ2-3 TRBV11-3 CASSRTGLAGPEPSTDTQYF
TRBJ1-2 TRBV7-6 CASSLALSRGYTF